A selection of T cell receptor beta chains follows, all from one sample in a study of T cell repertoires in cytomegalovirus infection. TCRdb reprocessed the reads via MiXCR and lists one record per CDR3 protein. The data contain 200,000 to 250,000 distinct CDR3 sequences, over 20% of them seen just once; the ten biggest clones take up 15% to 20%. Specimen: CD8+ T cells from PBMCs. The receptors here all came from a human donor in good health (CMV status not recorded). Some clones in this sample may be carry-over from other donors' samples. Both conserved end residues are part of each CDR3. The D gene is left open where the match is weak. Not every row has a clone size; where given, it reads once, few, many or a size class.

CDR3aa: CSVEDGTGEAFF
CDR3nt: TGCAGCGTTGAAGACGGGACAGGTGAAGCTTTCTTT
v_gene: TRBV29-1
j_gene: TRBJ1-1
abundance: few
d_gene: TRBD1

CDR3aa: CASSFNPVRETQYF
CDR3nt: TGCGCCAGCAGCTTTAATCCGGTACGGGAGACCCAGTACTTC
v_gene: TRBV5-1
j_gene: TRBJ2-5
abundance: once
d_gene: NA

CDR3aa: CASRTGPTYEQYF
CDR3nt: TGTGCCAGCAGGACAGGGCCCACCTACGAGCAGTACTTC
v_gene: TRBV2
j_gene: TRBJ2-7
abundance: NA
d_gene: TRBD1

CDR3aa: CATSREEGGEKLFF
CDR3nt: TGTGCCACCAGCAGAGAAGAGGGAGGTGAAAAACTGTTTTTT
v_gene: TRBV15
j_gene: TRBJ1-4
abundance: NA
d_gene: NA

CDR3aa: CSARDRQGLTGEAFF
CDR3nt: TGCAGTGCTAGAGATCGGCAGGGACTAACCGGTGAAGCTTTCTTT
v_gene: TRBV20-1
j_gene: TRBJ1-1
abundance: NA
d_gene: NA

CDR3aa: CASSRAGTDYNEQFF
CDR3nt: TGCGCCAGCAGCCGCGCCGGGACAGACTACAATGAGCAGTTCTTC
v_gene: TRBV4-1
j_gene: TRBJ2-1
abundance: few
d_gene: TRBD1

CDR3aa: CASSYSWRSPGEVNEQFF
CDR3nt: TGTGCCAGCAGTTACTCCTGGCGGTCTCCGGGGGAAGTGAATGAGCAGTTCTTC
v_gene: TRBV6-6
j_gene: TRBJ2-1
abundance: NA
d_gene: NA

CDR3aa: CSVERLDYEQYF
CDR3nt: TGCAGCGTTGAACGACTGGACTACGAGCAGTACTTC
v_gene: TRBV29-1
j_gene: TRBJ2-7
abundance: NA
d_gene: NA

CDR3aa: CASSPQGYLDNEQFF
CDR3nt: TGTGCCAGCAGCCCACAGGGTTATCTTGACAATGAGCAGTTCTTC
v_gene: TRBV7-9
j_gene: TRBJ2-1
abundance: NA
d_gene: NA

CDR3aa: CSARPSGAYEQYF
CDR3nt: TGCAGTGCTAGGCCTAGCGGAGCCTACGAGCAGTACTTC
v_gene: TRBV20-1
j_gene: TRBJ2-7
abundance: NA
d_gene: TRBD2

CDR3aa: CASSLRGAGNTEAFF
CDR3nt: TGTGCCAGCAGTTTAAGGGGCGCCGGGAACACTGAAGCTTTCTTT
v_gene: TRBV28
j_gene: TRBJ1-1
abundance: NA
d_gene: NA

CDR3aa: CASSQEAARDEQFF
CDR3nt: TGCGCCAGCAGCCAAGAGGCAGCGAGGGATGAGCAGTTCTTC
v_gene: TRBV4-1
j_gene: TRBJ2-1
abundance: many
d_gene: NA

CDR3aa: CSVEPRLAVWSTDTQYF
CDR3nt: TGCAGCGTTGAACCCCGACTAGCGGTTTGGAGCACAGATACGCAGTATTTT
v_gene: TRBV29-1
j_gene: TRBJ2-3
abundance: NA
d_gene: TRBD2

CDR3aa: CASSLGLIELAKNIQYF
CDR3nt: TGTGCCAGCAGTTTAGGGCTGATAGAACTAGCCAAAAACATTCAGTACTTC
v_gene: TRBV28
j_gene: TRBJ2-4
abundance: many
d_gene: NA

CDR3aa: CASSLGGMTADTQYF
CDR3nt: TGTGCCAGCAGCTTGGGGGGCATGACTGCAGATACGCAGTATTTT
v_gene: TRBV5-6
j_gene: TRBJ2-3
abundance: NA
d_gene: NA

CDR3aa: CASSGEGGPNQPQHF
CDR3nt: TGTGCCAGCAGTGGGGAAGGGGGCCCTAATCAGCCCCAGCATTTT
v_gene: TRBV12-3/TRBV12-4
j_gene: TRBJ1-5
abundance: many
d_gene: TRBD1

CDR3aa: CSADGLAGGRIAYNEQFF
CDR3nt: TGCAGTGCTGACGGACTAGCGGGGGGGCGGATTGCGTACAATGAGCAGTTCTTC
v_gene: TRBV20-1
j_gene: TRBJ2-1
abundance: many
d_gene: TRBD2

CDR3aa: CASSPMAGVSYNEQFF
CDR3nt: TGTGCCAGCAGCCCGATGGCAGGGGTCTCCTACAATGAGCAGTTCTTC
v_gene: TRBV5-4
j_gene: TRBJ2-1
abundance: once
d_gene: NA

CDR3aa: CASSLTGQGDGYTF
CDR3nt: TGTGCCAGCAGCTTGACGGGACAGGGCGACGGCTACACCTTC
v_gene: TRBV7-9
j_gene: TRBJ1-2
abundance: few
d_gene: TRBD1

CDR3aa: CASRPLGGQTHF
CDR3nt: TGTGCCAGCAGGCCCCTGGGAGGCCAAACGCATTTT
v_gene: TRBV7-8
j_gene: TRBJ1-5
abundance: many
d_gene: NA

CDR3aa: CASSHSGGNSGNTIYF
CDR3nt: TGTGCCAGCAGCCATTCAGGGGGCAACTCTGGAAACACCATATATTTT
v_gene: TRBV3-1
j_gene: TRBJ1-3
abundance: NA
d_gene: TRBD1

CDR3aa: CASSYLDPGATNEKLFF
CDR3nt: TGTGCCAGCAGTTACCTAGACCCCGGTGCCACTAATGAAAAACTGTTTTTT
v_gene: TRBV6-5
j_gene: TRBJ1-4
abundance: NA
d_gene: NA

CDR3aa: CASSEAKLAGVLTDTQYF
CDR3nt: TGTGCCAGCAGTGAAGCCAAACTAGCGGGGGTGCTCACAGATACGCAGTATTTT
v_gene: TRBV2
j_gene: TRBJ2-3
abundance: many
d_gene: TRBD2

CDR3aa: CASSSRDGVVAEAFF
CDR3nt: TGTGCCAGCAGCTCCCGGGATGGGGTAGTTGCTGAAGCTTTCTTT
v_gene: TRBV11-1
j_gene: TRBJ1-1
abundance: NA
d_gene: NA

CDR3aa: CASSETGLDEQYF
CDR3nt: TGTGCCAGCAGTGAAACGGGCCTCGACGAGCAGTACTTC
v_gene: TRBV25-1
j_gene: TRBJ2-7
abundance: few
d_gene: NA

CDR3aa: CASRPNSNQPQHF
CDR3nt: TGTGCCAGTAGACCGAATAGCAATCAGCCCCAGCATTTT
v_gene: TRBV6-6
j_gene: TRBJ1-5
abundance: NA
d_gene: NA

CDR3aa: CASRPGSNSGANVLTF
CDR3nt: TGTGCCAGCAGGCCAGGGTCGAATTCTGGGGCCAACGTCCTGACTTTC
v_gene: TRBV28
j_gene: TRBJ2-6
abundance: NA
d_gene: NA

CDR3aa: CASSEGMNTEAFF
CDR3nt: TGTGCCAGCAGTGAAGGAATGAACACTGAAGCTTTCTTT
v_gene: TRBV6-5
j_gene: TRBJ1-1
abundance: few
d_gene: NA

CDR3aa: CASSRKVAGTYNEQFF
CDR3nt: TGTGCCAGCAGCCGGAAGGTAGCGGGGACCTACAATGAGCAGTTCTTC
v_gene: TRBV5-5
j_gene: TRBJ2-1
abundance: few
d_gene: TRBD2

CDR3aa: CASSSGGDGNFEQFF
CDR3nt: TGTGCCAGCAGCTCAGGCGGGGACGGGAACTTTGAGCAGTTCTTC
v_gene: TRBV7-2
j_gene: TRBJ2-1
abundance: NA
d_gene: NA

CDR3aa: CASSSTGDDSNQPQHF
CDR3nt: TGTGCCAGCAGCTCGACAGGGGATGATAGCAATCAGCCCCAGCATTTT
v_gene: TRBV7-2
j_gene: TRBJ1-5
abundance: many
d_gene: TRBD1

CDR3aa: CASSWGLLDEQFF
CDR3nt: TGTGCCAGCAGTTGGGGGTTATTGGATGAGCAGTTCTTC
v_gene: TRBV6-5
j_gene: TRBJ2-1
abundance: NA
d_gene: NA

CDR3aa: CASSSSGTGYNEQFF
CDR3nt: TGTGCCAGCAGCTCCTCCGGGACAGGCTACAATGAGCAGTTCTTC
v_gene: TRBV9
j_gene: TRBJ2-1
abundance: NA
d_gene: TRBD1

CDR3aa: CASSLRPLGTGLNGYTF
CDR3nt: TGTGCCAGCAGCCTGAGGCCACTTGGGACAGGGTTAAATGGCTACACCTTC
v_gene: TRBV7-9
j_gene: TRBJ1-2
abundance: many
d_gene: TRBD1

CDR3aa: CASSEGARTEAFF
CDR3nt: TGTGCCAGTAGTGAGGGGGCTCGGACTGAAGCTTTCTTT
v_gene: TRBV19
j_gene: TRBJ1-1
abundance: few
d_gene: TRBD1

CDR3aa: CASSQGGGGDTQYF
CDR3nt: TGTGCCAGCAGCCAGGGTGGGGGTGGGGATACGCAGTATTTT
v_gene: TRBV9
j_gene: TRBJ2-3
abundance: NA
d_gene: NA

CDR3aa: CASSQDLHNEQFF
CDR3nt: TGCGCCAGCAGCCAAGATTTACACAATGAGCAGTTCTTC
v_gene: TRBV4-1
j_gene: TRBJ2-1
abundance: NA
d_gene: NA

CDR3aa: CASSFTRGDTEAFF
CDR3nt: TGTGCCAGCAGTTTTACAAGGGGAGACACTGAAGCTTTCTTT
v_gene: TRBV28
j_gene: TRBJ1-1
abundance: NA
d_gene: NA

CDR3aa: CASSLDRQELGNEQFF
CDR3nt: TGTGCCAGCAGCTTAGATAGACAGGAGCTAGGCAATGAGCAGTTCTTC
v_gene: TRBV7-6
j_gene: TRBJ2-1
abundance: many
d_gene: NA

CDR3aa: CASKQGTEAFF
CDR3nt: TGTGCCAGCAAGCAGGGAACTGAAGCTTTCTTT
v_gene: TRBV7-9
j_gene: TRBJ1-1
abundance: many
d_gene: NA